The clone carrying this T cell receptor beta chain turned up a few times. Its target is unknown. An Oncomine TCR Beta short-read assay was used to sequence the DNA from cultured CD4+ T cells. Each CDR3 protein is one row after TCRdb ran MiXCR on the PCR reads. The data hold about 13,000 distinct CDR3 sequences, with about a third observed a single time. The data are from a study of vaccination and CD4 T cells after COVID-19. Deletions cut 3 bases from V and 4 bases from J, with 9 bases between. CDR1 and CDR2 (germline): DFQATT, SNEGSKA (reference sequence). The CDR3 totals 12 residues. Sample treatment: approximately nine-day PBMC culture with coronavirus spike peptide pools or control peptides (ViraFEST assay).

The sequencing sample was made of CD4+ T cells from blood, cultured in vitro. The gene calls are TRBV20-1 and TRBJ1-2; D not resolved. The TCR comes from a human donor who had recovered from COVID-19. The CDR3 region is CSARPSSYGYTF. CDR3 bases: TGCAGTGCTAGGCCCAGTTCCTATGGCTACACCTTC.